This TCR beta chain comes out of a study of blood T cell repertoires in COVID-19. At the level of the study: The study drew acute and convalescent COVID-19 samples from the United States, Italy and Spain. The analysed material was cDNA or gDNA that came from T cells, B-cell-depleted T cells, or PBMCs.

Per germline, CDR1 LNHDA and CDR2 SQIVND (reference sequence). The CDR3 covers 15 residues. With V trimmed by 1 base and J by 6 bases, 7 bases remained unmatched. Original processing methods: Scientists estimated how many nucleated cells there were by amplifying reference gene primers. TCRdb's copy holds only in-frame clones and misses some; the assay was immunoSEQ multiplex PCR. That table furnishes V, J and clone size, whereas the DNA furnished D and trimming. Among over 130,000 clones listed, roughly 80% were seen once. Sequenced sample: peripheral blood. This receptor was identified in a woman in her forties or fifties with active or convalescent COVID-19. V gene TRBV19 combines with J gene TRBJ1-1; 8 nucleotides match TRBD1. The CDR3 loop is CASSIAGGQVPEAFF. As DNA, the CDR3 is TGTGCCAGTAGTATAGCTGGGGGACAGGTCCCTGAAGCTTTCTTT.